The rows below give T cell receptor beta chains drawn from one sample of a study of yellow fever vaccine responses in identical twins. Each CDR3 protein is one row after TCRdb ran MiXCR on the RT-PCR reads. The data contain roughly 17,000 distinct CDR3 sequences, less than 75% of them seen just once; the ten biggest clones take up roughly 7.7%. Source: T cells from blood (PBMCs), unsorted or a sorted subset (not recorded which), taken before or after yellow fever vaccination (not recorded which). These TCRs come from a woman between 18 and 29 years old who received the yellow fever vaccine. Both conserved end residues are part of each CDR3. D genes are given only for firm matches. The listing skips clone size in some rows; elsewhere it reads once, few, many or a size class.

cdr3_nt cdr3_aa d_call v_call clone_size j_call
TGCAGCGTAACTTCAGGGACCTTCTACGAGCAGTACTTC CSVTSGTFYEQYF - TRBV29-1 - TRBJ2-7
TGTGCCAGCAGCTTAGGGCAGGGAGATGGCTACACCTTC CASSLGQGDGYTF - TRBV7-9 - TRBJ1-2
TGTGCCAGCTCTTCCGGGACACCAACAGACAAAATCACTGAAGCTTTCTTT CASSSGTPTDKITEAFF - TRBV18 once TRBJ1-1
TGCAGCGTTGATATTTTGCAGGGGGCAAATGAGCAGTTCTTC CSVDILQGANEQFF TRBD1 TRBV29-1 - TRBJ2-1
TGTGCCAGCAGGCAAGAGACCCAGTACTTC CASRQETQYF - TRBV4-2 - TRBJ2-5
TGCAGTGCTAGGGGCTACACCTTC CSARGYTF - TRBV20-1 - TRBJ1-2
TGTGCCAGCAGCTTTGGCAATTCCCAATCACCCCTCCACTTT CASSFGNSQSPLHF - TRBV7-9 - TRBJ1-6
TGTGCCAGCAGGGGGGACAACACAGATACGCAGTATTTT CASRGDNTDTQYF - TRBV2 - TRBJ2-3
TGCGCCAGCAGCTCCTCCGGGACTACGCTCGGCGGTGAGCAGTTCTTC CASSSSGTTLGGEQFF TRBD2 TRBV5-1 - TRBJ2-1
TGTGCCAGCAGCTTTTCGTCGCCCGTGGGCTCAGATACGCAGTATTTT CASSFSSPVGSDTQYF - TRBV7-9 once TRBJ2-3
TGTGCCAGTAGGTGGGCCAGGGCGTCTGAAGCTTTCTTT CASRWARASEAFF - TRBV19 - TRBJ1-1
TGTGCCACCAGCAGAGGGCCGGTGGGACAGGGCTCCGGGGAGCTGTTTTTT CATSRGPVGQGSGELFF TRBD1 TRBV15 few TRBJ2-2
TGTGCCTCCGGGACTAGCGGGAGATATGAGCAGTTCTTC CASGTSGRYEQFF TRBD2 TRBV10-3 - TRBJ2-1
TGTGCCAGCAGCGGACCCTCAGGGGCAACTAATGAAAAACTGTTTTTT CASSGPSGATNEKLFF - TRBV11-1 few TRBJ1-4
TGCAGCGTTGCTGGCGGGAGCGGTGAGACCCAGTACTTC CSVAGGSGETQYF TRBD2 TRBV29-1 - TRBJ2-5
TGTGCCACACTTATATTGACAGGGGTGCATGAGCAGTTCTTC CATLILTGVHEQFF TRBD1 TRBV7-9 - TRBJ2-1
TGTGCCAGCAGCTCTGGCTACGAGCAGTACTTC CASSSGYEQYF - TRBV11-3 - TRBJ2-7
TGTGCCAGCAGCGAGGGTAGGGGGAGGTCCCACGAGCAGTACTTC CASSEGRGRSHEQYF - TRBV11-3 - TRBJ2-7
TGTGCCAGCATAATTTCGCCGGGGAGCCTTATTGGAGCTTTCTTT CASIISPGSLIGAFF - TRBV2 few TRBJ1-1
TGTGCCAGCAGCCTCTGGGCAGGAGATGGCTACACCTTC CASSLWAGDGYTF - TRBV5-4 few TRBJ1-2
TGTGCCAGCTCACCCGGAGGGGGAGGGTCTTTTCAGCCCCAGCATTTT CASSPGGGGSFQPQHF - TRBV18 few TRBJ1-5
TGCGCCAGCAGCCAACCACTCTTGAGTACTGAAGCTTTCTTT CASSQPLLSTEAFF - TRBV4-1 - TRBJ1-1
TGCAGCGTGGCACCCGGGGGCGTCGGCTACACCTTC CSVAPGGVGYTF - TRBV29-1 - TRBJ1-2
TGTGCCAGCAGTGAAGTAGAGGCCGGCACAGATACGCAGTATTTT CASSEVEAGTDTQYF - TRBV2 few TRBJ2-3
TGTGCCAGCAGCTTATCACGGACTAACTATGGCTACACCTTC CASSLSRTNYGYTF - TRBV11-2 - TRBJ1-2
TGTGCCAGCAGCCCCCTGACAGGGTCGGACACTGAAGCTTTCTTT CASSPLTGSDTEAFF TRBD1 TRBV4-2 few TRBJ1-1
TGTGCCAGCAGCTTAAGCACAGATACGCAGTATTTT CASSLSTDTQYF - TRBV18 medium-sized TRBJ2-3
TGTGCCAGCAGACGGGACCAGTGGGATACGCAGTATTTT CASRRDQWDTQYF - TRBV4-2 few TRBJ2-3
TGTGCCAGCAAGAGGGATAGTCACGAGCAGTACTTC CASKRDSHEQYF - TRBV7-8 - TRBJ2-7
TGTGCCAGCAGTACTAGACAGGGGTTGGCTTTCTTT CASSTRQGLAFF TRBD1 TRBV28 - TRBJ1-1
TGCACCAGCAGCCCCCCCCCGGGACAGGGTGGTTTACCCCTCCACTTT CTSSPPPGQGGLPLHF - TRBV1 once TRBJ1-6
TGCGCCAGCAGTGAGCCGGGGGCTTCTGGAAACACCATATATTTT CASSEPGASGNTIYF - TRBV10-1 - TRBJ1-3
TGTGCCAGCAGCTTAGAGCCTAGCGTAGATACGCAGTATTTT CASSLEPSVDTQYF - TRBV11-3 - TRBJ2-3
TGTGCCAGCGGAAACAATGAGCAGTTCTTC CASGNNEQFF - TRBV2 - TRBJ2-1
TGTGCCAGCAGTGATGTTAAGGGGATCGGGCAACGCAATCAGCCCCAGCATTTT CASSDVKGIGQRNQPQHF - TRBV2 once TRBJ1-5
TGTGCCATCAGGCCGGGACAGGGGTACAATGAGCAGTTCTTC CAIRPGQGYNEQFF TRBD1 TRBV10-3 - TRBJ2-1
TGTGCCAGCAGCCCAGCAGGTTACAATGAGCAGTTCTTC CASSPAGYNEQFF - TRBV7-1 - TRBJ2-1
TGTGCCAGCAGTTTATCGGGGGTCTCCTACGAGCAGTACTTC CASSLSGVSYEQYF - TRBV28 - TRBJ2-7
TGCAGCGTCCCTCGGGACAGGGAACCCTACGAGCAGTACTTC CSVPRDREPYEQYF TRBD1 TRBV29-1 - TRBJ2-7
TGTGCCAGCAGCTCCGGTCCCAGTAACACAGATACGCAGTATTTT CASSSGPSNTDTQYF - TRBV7-1 few TRBJ2-3
TGCGCCAGCAGTCGGCGAGAGGGGGGAACTGAAGCTTTCTTT CASSRREGGTEAFF - TRBV5-1 once TRBJ1-1
TGTGCCAGCAGCTTCTCCGGGAGAGGGAGGTTTGGTGAGCAGTTCTTC CASSFSGRGRFGEQFF - TRBV11-2 few TRBJ2-1
TGTGCCAGCAGCCTACCGGACCGGGCAACTAGCACAGATACGCAGTATTTT CASSLPDRATSTDTQYF - TRBV4-2 once TRBJ2-3
TGTGCCAGCAGGGAACTGTCAAGAAGCTCCTACAATGAGCAGTTCTTC CASRELSRSSYNEQFF - TRBV7-3 few TRBJ2-1
TGTGCCAGCAGTTCGGGGGAGTACGAGCAGTACTTC CASSSGEYEQYF - TRBV11-1 - TRBJ2-7
TGCAGCGTTGATCCAATGGATGGCTACACCTTC CSVDPMDGYTF - TRBV29-1 - TRBJ1-2
TGCGCCAGCAGTCCGCCGGCCCAGCATTTT CASSPPAQHF - TRBV23-1 - TRBJ1-5
TGTGCCAGCTCACCAGGCAGCGCGAACACCGGGGAGCTGTTTTTT CASSPGSANTGELFF - TRBV18 - TRBJ2-2